The source of this TCR beta chain is a study of blood T cell repertoires in COVID-19. The protocol was immunoSEQ multiplex PCR, while the TCRdb copy is restricted to in-frame clones and leaves out a portion. The sample shows 200,000 or so clones, roughly 89% of them seen only once. V dropped 4 bases and J dropped 0 bases, with 22 bases sitting between them. The CDR3 is made up of 20 amino acids. The V gene's germline CDR1 is MDHEN and CDR2 SYDVKM. The chain uses TRBV28 and TRBJ2-6, with D perhaps matching TRBD1 (6 bases). Sequenced: PBMCs or T cells enriched from blood (not recorded which). This clonotype was obtained from a woman between 35 and 50 years old with acute COVID-19. The CDR3 loop is CASSSPQGQGFSSGANVLTF. DNA of the CDR3: TGTGCCAGCAGTTCCCCCCAGGGGCAGGGGTTCAGCTCTGGGGCCAACGTCCTGACTTTC.